Listed here is a single T cell receptor (beta chain). The data derive from a study of T cell clones after liver transplantation. Study summary: Three of eight recipients were HCV-positive; others had non-autoimmune, non-viral indications. Timepoints were pre-transplant, pre-withdrawal, and after withdrawal was completed or failed.

The repertoire was sequenced with immunoSEQ multiplex PCR; TCRdb's copy has only in-frame clones and lacks some. The sample holds under 55,000 clones, 70% to 90% seen once. The specimen comprised CD8+ T cells from blood, sampled 12 months after liver transplant. This TCR was recovered from a human patient who received a liver transplant. Some T cells here may be from the graft donor.

As DNA, the CDR3 is TGTGCCAGCAGCTTACCCTGGGACAGACTTAATGAAAAACTGTTTTTT. Its protein is CASSLPWDRLNEKLFF. The chain uses TRBV11-2 and TRBJ1-4, with TRBD1 matching 7 bases. This CDR3 has 16 amino acids. Germline loops: CDR1 SGHAT, CDR2 FQNNGV. The trim removed 2 bases at V and 4 bases at J, leaving 7 bases unmatched. Based on the CDR3 plus reference TRBV11-2 and TRBJ1-4, the full variable domain is EAGVAQSPRYKIIEKRQSVAFWCNPISGHATLYWYQQILGQGPKLLIQFQNNGVVDDSQLPKDRFSAERLKGVDSTLKIQPAKLEDSAVYLCASSLPWDRLNEKLFFGSGTQLSVL.